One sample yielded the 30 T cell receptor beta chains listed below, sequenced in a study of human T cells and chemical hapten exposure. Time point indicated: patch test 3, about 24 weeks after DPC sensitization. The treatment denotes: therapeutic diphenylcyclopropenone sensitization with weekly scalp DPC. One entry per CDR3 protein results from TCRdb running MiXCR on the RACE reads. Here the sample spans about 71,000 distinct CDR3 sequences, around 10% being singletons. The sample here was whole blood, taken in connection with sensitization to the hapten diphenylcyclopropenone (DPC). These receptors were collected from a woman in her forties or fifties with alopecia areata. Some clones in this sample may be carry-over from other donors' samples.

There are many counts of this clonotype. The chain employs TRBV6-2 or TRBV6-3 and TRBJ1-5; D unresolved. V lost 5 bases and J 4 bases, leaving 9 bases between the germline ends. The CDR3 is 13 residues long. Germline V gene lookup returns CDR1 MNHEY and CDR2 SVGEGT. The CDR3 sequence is CASSLQLNQPQHF. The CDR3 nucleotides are TGTGCCAGCAGTCTCCAATTGAATCAGCCCCAGCATTTT.

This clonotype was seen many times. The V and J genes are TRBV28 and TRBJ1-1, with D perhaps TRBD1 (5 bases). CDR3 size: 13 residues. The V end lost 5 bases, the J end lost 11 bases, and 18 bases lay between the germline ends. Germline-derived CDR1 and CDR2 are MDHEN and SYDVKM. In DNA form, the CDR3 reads TGTGCCAGCAGTCTCCGACAGACGGAGAGGGCTTTCTTT. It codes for CASSLRQTERAFF. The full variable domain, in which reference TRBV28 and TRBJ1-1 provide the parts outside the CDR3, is DVKVTQSSRYLVKRTGEKVFLECVQDMDHENMFWYRQDPGLGLRLIYFSYDVKMKEKGDIPEGYSVSREKKERFSLILESASTNQTSMYLCASSLRQTERAFFGQGTRLTVV.

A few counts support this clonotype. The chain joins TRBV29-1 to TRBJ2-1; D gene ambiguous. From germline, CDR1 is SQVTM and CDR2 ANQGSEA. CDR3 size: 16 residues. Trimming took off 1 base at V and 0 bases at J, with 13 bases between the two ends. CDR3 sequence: CSVEGGIRYSYNEQFF. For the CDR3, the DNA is TGCAGCGTTGAAGGGGGAATTCGGTACTCCTACAATGAGCAGTTCTTC.

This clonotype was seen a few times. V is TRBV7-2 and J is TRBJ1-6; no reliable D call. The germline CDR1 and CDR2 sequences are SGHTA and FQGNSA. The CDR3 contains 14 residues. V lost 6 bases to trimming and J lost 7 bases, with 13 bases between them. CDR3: CASSPGRTNSPLHF. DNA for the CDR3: TGTGCCAGCAGTCCGGGCCGAACCAATTCACCCCTCCACTTT.

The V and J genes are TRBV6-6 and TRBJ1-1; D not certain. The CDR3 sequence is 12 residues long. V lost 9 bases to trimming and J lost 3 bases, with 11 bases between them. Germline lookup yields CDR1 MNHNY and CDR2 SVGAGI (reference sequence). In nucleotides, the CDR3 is TGTGCCAGTGTCAAGTACTACACTGAAGCTTTCTTT. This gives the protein CASVKYYTEAFF.

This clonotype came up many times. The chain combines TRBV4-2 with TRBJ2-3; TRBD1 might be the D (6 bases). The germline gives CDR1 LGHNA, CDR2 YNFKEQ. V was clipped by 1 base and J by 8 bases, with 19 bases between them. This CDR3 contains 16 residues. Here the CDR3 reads CASSQVTPQGRGTQYF. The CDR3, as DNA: TGTGCCAGCAGCCAAGTGACCCCACAGGGACGGGGTACGCAGTATTTT.

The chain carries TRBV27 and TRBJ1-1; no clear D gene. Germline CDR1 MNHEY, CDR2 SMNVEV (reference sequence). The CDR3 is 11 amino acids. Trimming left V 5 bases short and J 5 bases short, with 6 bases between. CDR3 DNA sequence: TGTGCCAGCAGTCATGGAACTGAAGCTTTCTTT. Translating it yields CASSHGTEAFF.

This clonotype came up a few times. This chain's CDR3 is CASSLAPGNTDTQYF. The CDR3 nucleotides are TGTGCCAGCAGCTTAGCTCCGGGCAACACAGATACGCAGTATTTT. The chain is built from TRBV11-2 and TRBJ2-3; no reliable D call. Germline loops: CDR1 SGHAT, CDR2 FQNNGV. With 1 base removed from V and 2 bases from J, the gap between germline ends came to 10 bases. The CDR3 sequence is 15 residues long.

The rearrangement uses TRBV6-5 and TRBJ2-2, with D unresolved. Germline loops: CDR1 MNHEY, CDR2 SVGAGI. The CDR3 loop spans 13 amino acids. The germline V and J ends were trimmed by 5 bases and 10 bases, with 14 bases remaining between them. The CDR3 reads CASSTPFRPELFF. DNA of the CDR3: TGTGCCAGCAGTACCCCTTTTCGCCCGGAGCTGTTTTTT.

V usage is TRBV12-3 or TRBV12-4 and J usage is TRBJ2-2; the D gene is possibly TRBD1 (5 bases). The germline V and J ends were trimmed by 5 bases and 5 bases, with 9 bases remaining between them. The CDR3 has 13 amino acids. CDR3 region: CASSTQGTGELFF. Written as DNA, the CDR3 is TGTGCCAGCAGTACTCAGGGAACCGGGGAGCTGTTTTTT.

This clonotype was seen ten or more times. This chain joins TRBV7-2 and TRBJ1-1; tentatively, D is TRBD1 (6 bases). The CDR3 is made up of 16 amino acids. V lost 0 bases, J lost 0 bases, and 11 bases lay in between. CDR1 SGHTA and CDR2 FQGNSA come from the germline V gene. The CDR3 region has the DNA TGTGCCAGCAGCTTAGCGTTGGACAGCTTGAACACTGAAGCTTTCTTT. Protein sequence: CASSLALDSLNTEAFF.

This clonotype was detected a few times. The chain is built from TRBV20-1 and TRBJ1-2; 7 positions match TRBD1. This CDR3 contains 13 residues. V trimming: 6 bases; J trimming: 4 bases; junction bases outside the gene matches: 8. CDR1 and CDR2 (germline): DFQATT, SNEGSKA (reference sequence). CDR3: CSADPRDSYGYTF. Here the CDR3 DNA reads TGCAGTGCAGACCCCCGGGACAGCTATGGCTACACCTTC.

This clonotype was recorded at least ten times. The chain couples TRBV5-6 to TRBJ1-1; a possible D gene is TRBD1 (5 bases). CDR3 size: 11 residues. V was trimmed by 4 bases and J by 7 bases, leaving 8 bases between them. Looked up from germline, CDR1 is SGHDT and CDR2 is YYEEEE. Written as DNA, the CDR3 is TGTGCCAGCAGCCGGGACGTTGAAGCTTTCTTT. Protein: CASSRDVEAFF.

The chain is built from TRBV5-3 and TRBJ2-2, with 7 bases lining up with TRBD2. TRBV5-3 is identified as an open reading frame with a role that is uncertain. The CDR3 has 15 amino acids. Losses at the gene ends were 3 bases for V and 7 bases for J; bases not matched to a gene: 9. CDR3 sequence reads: CARSSLGRENGELFF. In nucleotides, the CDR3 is TGTGCCAGAAGCTCCCTTGGGAGGGAAAACGGGGAGCTGTTTTTT.

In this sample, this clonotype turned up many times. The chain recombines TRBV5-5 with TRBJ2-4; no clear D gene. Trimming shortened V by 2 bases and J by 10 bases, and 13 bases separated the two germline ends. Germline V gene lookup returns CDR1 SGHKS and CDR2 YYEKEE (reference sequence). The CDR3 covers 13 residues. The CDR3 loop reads CASSLSSAQIQYF. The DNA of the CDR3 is TGTGCCAGCAGCTTAAGCTCGGCACAAATTCAGTACTTC.

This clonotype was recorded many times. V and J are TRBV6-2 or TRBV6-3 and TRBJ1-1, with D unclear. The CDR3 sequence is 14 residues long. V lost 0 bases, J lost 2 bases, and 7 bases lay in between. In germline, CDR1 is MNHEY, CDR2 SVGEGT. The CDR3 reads CASSYSTGNTEAFF. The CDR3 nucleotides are TGTGCCAGCAGTTACTCGACGGGAAACACTGAAGCTTTCTTT.

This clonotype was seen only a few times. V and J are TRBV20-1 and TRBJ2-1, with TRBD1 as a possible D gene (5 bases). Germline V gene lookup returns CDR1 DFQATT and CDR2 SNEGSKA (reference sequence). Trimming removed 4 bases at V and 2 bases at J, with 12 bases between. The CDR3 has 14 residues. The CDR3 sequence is CSAIAGLPYNEQFF. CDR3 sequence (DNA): TGCAGTGCTATCGCAGGGTTGCCCTACAATGAGCAGTTCTTC.

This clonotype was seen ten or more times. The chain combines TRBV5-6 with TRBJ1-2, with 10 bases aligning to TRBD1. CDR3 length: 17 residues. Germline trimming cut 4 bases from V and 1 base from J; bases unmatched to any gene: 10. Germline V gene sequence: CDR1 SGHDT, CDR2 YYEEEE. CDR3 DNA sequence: TGTGCCAGCAGCGTCTTAGGACAGGGGGAGATTAACTATGGCTACACCTTC. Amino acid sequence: CASSVLGQGEINYGYTF.

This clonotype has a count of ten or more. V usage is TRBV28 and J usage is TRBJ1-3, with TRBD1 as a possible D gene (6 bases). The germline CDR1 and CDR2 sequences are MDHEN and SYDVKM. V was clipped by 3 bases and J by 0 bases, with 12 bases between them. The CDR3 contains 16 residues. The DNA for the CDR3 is TGTGCCAGCAGTTTCCTGGGGGCACCCTCTGGAAACACCATATATTTT. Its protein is CASSFLGAPSGNTIYF.

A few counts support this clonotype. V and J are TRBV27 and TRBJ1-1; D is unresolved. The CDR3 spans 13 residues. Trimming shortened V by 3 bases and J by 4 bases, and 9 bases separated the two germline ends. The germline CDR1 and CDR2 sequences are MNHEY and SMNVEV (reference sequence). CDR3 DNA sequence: TGTGCCAGCAGTTTTCGGGTGACCACTGAAGCTTTCTTT. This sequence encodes CASSFRVTTEAFF.

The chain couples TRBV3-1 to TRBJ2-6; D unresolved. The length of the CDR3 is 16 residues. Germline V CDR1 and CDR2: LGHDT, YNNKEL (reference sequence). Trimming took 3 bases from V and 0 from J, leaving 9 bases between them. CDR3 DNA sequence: TGTGCCAGCAGCCAGCTAGGACCCTCTGGGGCCAACGTCCTGACTTTC. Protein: CASSQLGPSGANVLTF.

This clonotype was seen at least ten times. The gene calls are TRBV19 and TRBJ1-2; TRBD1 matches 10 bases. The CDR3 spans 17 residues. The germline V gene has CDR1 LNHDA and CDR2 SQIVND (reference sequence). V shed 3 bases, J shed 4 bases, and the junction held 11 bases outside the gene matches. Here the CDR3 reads CASSIQLRDRGLYGYTF. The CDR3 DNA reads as TGTGCCAGTAGTATCCAACTCCGGGACAGGGGTCTCTATGGCTACACCTTC.

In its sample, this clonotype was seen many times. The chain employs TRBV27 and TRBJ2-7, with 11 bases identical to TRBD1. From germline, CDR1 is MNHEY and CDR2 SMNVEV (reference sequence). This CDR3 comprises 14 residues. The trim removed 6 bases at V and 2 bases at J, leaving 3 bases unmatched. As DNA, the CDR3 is TGTGCCAGCAGCCGGGACAGGGGGACCTACGAGCAGTACTTC. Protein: CASSRDRGTYEQYF.

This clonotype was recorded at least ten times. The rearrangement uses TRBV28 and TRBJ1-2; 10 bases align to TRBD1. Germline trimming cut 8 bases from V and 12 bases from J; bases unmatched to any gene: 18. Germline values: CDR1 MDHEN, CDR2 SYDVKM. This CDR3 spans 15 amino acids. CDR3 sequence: CASPSPTGTGDRDTF. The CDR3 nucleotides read TGTGCCAGCCCCTCGCCTACCGGGACAGGGGACCGGGACACCTTC.

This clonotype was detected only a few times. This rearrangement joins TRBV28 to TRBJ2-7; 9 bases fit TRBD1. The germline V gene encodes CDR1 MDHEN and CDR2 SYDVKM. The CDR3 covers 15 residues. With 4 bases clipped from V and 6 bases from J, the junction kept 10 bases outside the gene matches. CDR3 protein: CASSSPGQGTGEQYF. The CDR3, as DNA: TGTGCCAGCAGTTCCCCGGGACAGGGAACGGGCGAGCAGTACTTC.

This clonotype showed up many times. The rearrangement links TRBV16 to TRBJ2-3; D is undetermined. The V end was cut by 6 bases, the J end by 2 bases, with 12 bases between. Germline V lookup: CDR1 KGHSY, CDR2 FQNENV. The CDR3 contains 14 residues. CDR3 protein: CASSQGWDTDTQYF. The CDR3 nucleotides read TGTGCCAGCAGTCAAGGATGGGACACAGATACGCAGTATTTT.

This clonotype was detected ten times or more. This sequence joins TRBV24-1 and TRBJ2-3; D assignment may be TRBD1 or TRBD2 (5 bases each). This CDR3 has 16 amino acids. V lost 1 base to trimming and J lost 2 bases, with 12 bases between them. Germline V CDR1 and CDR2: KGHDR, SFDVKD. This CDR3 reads CATSDLSTGLTDTQYF. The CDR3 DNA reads TGTGCCACCAGTGATTTAAGTACGGGGCTCACAGATACGCAGTATTTT.

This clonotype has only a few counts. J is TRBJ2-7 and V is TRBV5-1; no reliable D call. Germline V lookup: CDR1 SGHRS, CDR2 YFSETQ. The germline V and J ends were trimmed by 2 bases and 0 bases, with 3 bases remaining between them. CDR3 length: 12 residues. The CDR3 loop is CASSFNSYEQYF. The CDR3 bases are TGCGCCAGCAGCTTCAACTCCTACGAGCAGTACTTC. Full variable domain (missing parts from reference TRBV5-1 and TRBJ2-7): KAGVTQTPRYLIKTRGQQVTLSCSPISGHRSVSWYQQTPGQGLQFLFEYFSETQRNKGNFPGRFSGRQFSNSRSEMNVSTLELGDSALYLCASSFNSYEQYFGPGTRLTVT.

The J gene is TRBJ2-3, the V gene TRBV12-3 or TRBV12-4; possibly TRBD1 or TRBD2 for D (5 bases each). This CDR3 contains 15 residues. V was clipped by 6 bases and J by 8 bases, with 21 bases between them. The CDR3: CASRPPGAAPGTQYF. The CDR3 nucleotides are TGTGCCAGCAGGCCCCCCGGGGCAGCCCCCGGTACGCAGTATTTT.

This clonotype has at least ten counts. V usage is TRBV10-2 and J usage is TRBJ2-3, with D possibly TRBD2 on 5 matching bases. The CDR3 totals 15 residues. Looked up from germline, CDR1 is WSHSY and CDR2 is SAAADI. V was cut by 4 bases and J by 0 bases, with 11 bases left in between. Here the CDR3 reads CASSGGRGSTDTQYF. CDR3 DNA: TGCGCCAGCAGTGGAGGACGAGGGAGCACAGATACGCAGTATTTT.